The clone carrying this T cell receptor beta chain was seen a few times. The antigen is unknown. The CDR3 is 15 amino acids. The germline V and J ends were trimmed by 0 bases and 10 bases, with 16 bases remaining between them. Germline lookup yields CDR1 LNHNV and CDR2 YYDKDF (reference sequence). The data derive from a study of shared clonotypes between healthy human individuals. Study outcomes and limitations: Shared clonotypes across all four donors exceeded non-shared ones in generation probability.

Generated by immunoSEQ multiplex PCR, the TCRdb table keeps only in-frame clones and is missing some. The sample has about 980,000 clones, over 75% seen once. Sequenced material: memory CD4+ T cells sorted from blood. Subset in this sample: CD45RA-negative fraction. This clonotype originated in a man younger than 35 in good health. The V and J genes are TRBV15 and TRBJ1-5; no definite D call. Here the CDR3 reads CATSRERMDREPQHF. The CDR3 DNA reads as TGTGCCACCAGCAGAGAAAGGATGGACCGGGAACCCCAGCATTTT.